Reported below is one T cell receptor (beta chain). Its target is unknown. This entry is derived from a study of vaccination and CD4 T cells after COVID-19. At the level of the study: Post-COVID draws followed diagnosis by a median approximately 100 days (range 35 to 161).

The Oncomine TCR Beta short-read assay generated sequence data from the DNA of cultured CD4+ T cells. From cultured CD4+ T cells, genomic DNA was extracted. TCRdb re-analysed the PCR reads in MiXCR, keeping a single row per CDR3 protein. This sample has around 6,500 distinct CDR3 sequences, with 33% found just once. V lost 1 base and J lost 3; bases outside the gene matches: 1. From germline, CDR1 is MNHNS and CDR2 SASEGT. The CDR3 covers 15 residues. Treatment of the sample: roughly nine-day PBMC culture with coronavirus spike peptide pools or control peptides (ViraFEST assay). Gathered ahead of the COVID-19 pandemic (2011-2018) were the CD4+ T cells of the unexposed donor.

V is TRBV6-1 and J is TRBJ2-2; 8 nucleotides line up with TRBD2. Sequenced sample: CD4+ T cells from blood, cultured in vitro. This receptor was taken from a human donor in good health. Here the CDR3 reads CASSEGAGDTGELFF. The CDR3 nucleotides read TGTGCCAGCAGTGAAGGAGCGGGGGACACCGGGGAGCTGTTTTTT.